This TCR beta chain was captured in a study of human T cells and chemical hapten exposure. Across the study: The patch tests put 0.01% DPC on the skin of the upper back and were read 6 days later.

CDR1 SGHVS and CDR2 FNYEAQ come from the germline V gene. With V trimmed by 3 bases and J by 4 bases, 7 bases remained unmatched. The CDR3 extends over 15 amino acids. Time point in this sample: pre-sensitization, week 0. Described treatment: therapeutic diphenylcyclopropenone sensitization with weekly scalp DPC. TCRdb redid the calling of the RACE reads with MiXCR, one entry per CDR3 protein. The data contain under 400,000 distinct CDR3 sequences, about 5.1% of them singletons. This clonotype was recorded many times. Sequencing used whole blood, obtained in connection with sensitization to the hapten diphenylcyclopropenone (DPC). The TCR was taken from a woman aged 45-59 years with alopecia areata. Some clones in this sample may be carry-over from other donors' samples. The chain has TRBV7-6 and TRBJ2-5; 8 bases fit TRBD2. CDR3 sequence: CASSLSGSGVETQYF. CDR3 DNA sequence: TGTGCCAGCAGCTTGAGCGGGAGTGGTGTAGAGACCCAGTACTTC.